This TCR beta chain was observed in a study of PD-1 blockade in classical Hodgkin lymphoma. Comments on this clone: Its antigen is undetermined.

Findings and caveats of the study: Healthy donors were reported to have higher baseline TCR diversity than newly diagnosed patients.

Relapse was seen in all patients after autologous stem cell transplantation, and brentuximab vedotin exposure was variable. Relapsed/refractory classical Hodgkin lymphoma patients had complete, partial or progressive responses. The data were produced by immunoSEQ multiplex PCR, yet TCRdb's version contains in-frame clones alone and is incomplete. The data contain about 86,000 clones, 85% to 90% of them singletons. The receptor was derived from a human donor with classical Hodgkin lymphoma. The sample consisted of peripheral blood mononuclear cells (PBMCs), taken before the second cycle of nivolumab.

The CDR3, as DNA: TGTGCCATCAGTGAGCCTACTAACTATGGCTACACCTTC. Its protein is CAISEPTNYGYTF. V and J are TRBV10-3 and TRBJ1-2; D call uncertain. V was shortened by 2 bases and J by 0 bases, with 4 bases between the two germline ends. Germline CDR1 and CDR2: ENHRY and SYGVKD. CDR3 length: 13 residues.